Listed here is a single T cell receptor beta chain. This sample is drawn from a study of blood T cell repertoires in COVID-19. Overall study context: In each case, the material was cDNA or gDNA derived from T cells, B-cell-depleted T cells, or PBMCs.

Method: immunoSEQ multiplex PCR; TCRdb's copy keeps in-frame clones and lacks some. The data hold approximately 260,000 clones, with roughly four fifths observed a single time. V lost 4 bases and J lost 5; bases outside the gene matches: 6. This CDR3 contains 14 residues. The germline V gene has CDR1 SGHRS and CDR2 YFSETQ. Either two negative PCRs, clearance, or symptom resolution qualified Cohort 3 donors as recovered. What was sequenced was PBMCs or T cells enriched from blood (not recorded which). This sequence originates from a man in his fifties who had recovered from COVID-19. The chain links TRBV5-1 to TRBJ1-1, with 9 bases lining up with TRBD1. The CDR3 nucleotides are TGCGCCAGCAGCCGAACGGGACAGGGAACTGAAGCTTTCTTT. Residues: CASSRTGQGTEAFF. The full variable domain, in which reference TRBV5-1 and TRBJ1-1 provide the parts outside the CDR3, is KAGVTQTPRYLIKTRGQQVTLSCSPISGHRSVSWYQQTPGQGLQFLFEYFSETQRNKGNFPGRFSGRQFSNSRSEMNVSTLELGDSALYLCASSRTGQGTEAFFGQGTRLTVV.